This TCR beta chain was captured by sequencing in a study of PD-1 blockade in classical Hodgkin lymphoma. Sample time point: cycle 4 day 1 (C4D1), after less than seven weeks of nivolumab. Following autologous stem cell transplantation, relapse occurred in every patient, and exposure to brentuximab vedotin varied. Progressive disease, partial response or complete response was each patient's best response. Here immunoSEQ multiplex PCR was the method, and the copy in TCRdb shows in-frame clones only, minus some. The sample contains 100,000 to 120,000 clones, roughly 89% of which appear only once. Regarding the study as a whole: For complete responders, baseline diversity was comparable to that of newly diagnosed patients. A reduction in baseline TCR diversity was reportedly seen in newly diagnosed patients relative to healthy donors.

Regarding this clone: No antigen is known for it.

Sample: peripheral blood mononuclear cells (PBMCs), taken before the fourth cycle of nivolumab. This TCR was recovered from a human donor with classical Hodgkin lymphoma.

Written as DNA, the CDR3 is TGTGCCAGCAGCCCGACTAGCGGCCCTAGCGATGAGCAGTTCTTC. Its translation: CASSPTSGPSDEQFF. The chain combines TRBV5-4 with TRBJ2-1; 9 nucleotides line up with TRBD2. V was clipped by 4 bases and J by 8 bases; unmatched bases: 10. The CDR3 contains 15 residues. Germline CDR1 is SGHNT and CDR2 is YYREEE (reference sequence). Combining the CDR3 with reference TRBV5-4 and TRBJ2-1 gives the whole variable domain ETGVTQSPTHLIKTRGQQVTLRCSSQSGHNTVSWYQQALGQGPQFIFQYYREEENGRGNFPPRFSGLQFPNYSSELNVNALELDDSALYLCASSPTSGPSDEQFFGPGTRLTVL.